A single TCR beta chain is shown here with its context. CDR1 and CDR2 (germline): MDHEN, SYDVKM. The V end lost 5 bases, the J end lost 9 bases, and 26 bases lay between the germline ends. CDR3 length: 16 residues. This entry is derived from a study of OX40 agonist ivuxolimab in advanced cancers. Across the whole study: While on treatment, patients had intravenous ivuxolimab at 0.01 to 10 mg/kg every 2 weeks.

Using immunoSEQ multiplex PCR, the repertoire was profiled, and TCRdb retains in-frame clones only, with some absent. The sample contains tens of thousands of clones, more than 70% of which appear only once. The V and J genes are TRBV28 and TRBJ2-7; no clear D gene. The input for sequencing was CD4+ or CD8+ T cells sorted from blood, taken in a trial of the OX40 agonist ivuxolimab. The TCR comes from an adult with an advanced solid tumor such as melanoma, head and neck, liver or kidney cancer. The CDR3 DNA follows: TGTGCCAGCAGTCCCCCCGCTCCAGTTGTGGGTTTCGGGCAGTACTTC. Encoded protein: CASSPPAPVVGFGQYF. The full variable domain, in which reference TRBV28 and TRBJ2-7 provide the parts outside the CDR3, is DVKVTQSSRYLVKRTGEKVFLECVQDMDHENMFWYRQDPGLGLRLIYFSYDVKMKEKGDIPEGYSVSREKKERFSLILESASTNQTSMYLCASSPPAPVVGFGQYFGPGTRLTVT.